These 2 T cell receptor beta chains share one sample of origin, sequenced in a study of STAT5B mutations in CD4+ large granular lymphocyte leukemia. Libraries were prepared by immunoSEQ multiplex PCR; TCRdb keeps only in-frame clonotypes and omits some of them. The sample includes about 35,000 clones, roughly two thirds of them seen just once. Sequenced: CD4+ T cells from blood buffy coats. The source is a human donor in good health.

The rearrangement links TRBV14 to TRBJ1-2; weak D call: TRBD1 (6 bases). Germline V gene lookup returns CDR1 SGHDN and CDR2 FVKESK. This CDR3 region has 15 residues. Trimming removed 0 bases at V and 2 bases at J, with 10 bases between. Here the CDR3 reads CASSQDTGTNYGYTF. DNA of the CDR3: TGTGCCAGCAGCCAAGATACAGGGACAAACTATGGCTACACCTTC.

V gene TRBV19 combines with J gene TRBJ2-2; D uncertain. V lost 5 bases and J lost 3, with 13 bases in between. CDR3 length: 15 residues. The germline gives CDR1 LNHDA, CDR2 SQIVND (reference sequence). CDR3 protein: CASSPAREYTGELFF. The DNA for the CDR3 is TGTGCCAGTAGTCCCGCCCGCGAGTACACCGGGGAGCTGTTTTTT.